These 13 T cell receptor beta chains were sequenced from one sample in a study of metastatic and nonmetastatic thyroid tumors. Each patient went into thyroid surgery without having received any treatment. TCRdb ran MiXCR on the PCR reads. The sample has roughly 40,000 clones, about 17% seen once. The specimen was blood. The source is a female donor with papillary thyroid cancer or a benign thyroid nodule (not recorded which). Some clones in this sample may be carry-over from other donors' samples.

This clone has ten or more counts. The chain links TRBV9 to TRBJ2-7; TRBD1 agrees at 11 bases. The germline V gene has CDR1 SGDLS and CDR2 YYNGEE. The CDR3 has 14 amino acids. Losses at the gene ends were 5 bases for V and 7 bases for J; bases not matched to a gene: 8. The CDR3 DNA reads as TGTGCCAGCAGTCGGGGGACAGGGGGTGGAGAGCAGTACTTC. It yields the protein CASSRGTGGGEQYF.

This clone was seen many times. This chain joins TRBV7-3 and TRBJ1-1; D is undetermined. Germline V gene lookup returns CDR1 SGHTA and CDR2 FQGTGA. The CDR3 length is 13 residues. V was shortened by 1 base and J by 4 bases, with 7 bases between the two germline ends. The CDR3 loop is CASSLSGGTEAFF. As DNA, the CDR3 is TGTGCCAGCAGCTTAAGTGGTGGCACTGAAGCTTTCTTT.

This clone was recorded many times. The J gene is TRBJ2-7, the V gene TRBV30, with D hard to call. Germline CDR1 GTSNPN, CDR2 SVGIG (reference sequence). This CDR3 contains 12 residues. With 0 bases removed from V and 2 bases from J, the gap between germline ends came to 5 bases. The chain's CDR3 is CAWSVETYEQYF. DNA for the CDR3: TGTGCCTGGAGTGTAGAAACCTACGAGCAGTACTTC.

This clone was recorded at least ten times. The chain employs TRBV28 and TRBJ2-5; D ambiguous. The ends were cut back, 8 bases at V and 4 bases at J, with 5 bases in the middle. Germline V gene data show CDR1 as MDHEN and CDR2 as SYDVKM. The CDR3 sequence is 10 residues long. CDR3 sequence (DNA): TGTGCCAGCGGCCCAGAGACCCAGTACTTC. Its protein is CASGPETQYF.

J is TRBJ1-5 and V is TRBV28; no reliable D call. CDR1 MDHEN and CDR2 SYDVKM come from the germline V gene. This CDR3 has 14 amino acids. V gave up 6 bases and J gave up 6 bases, with 15 bases separating them. CDR3 nucleotides: TGTGCCAGCAGCCTCCTCCCGGGTGGTCAGCCCCAGCATTTT. Encoded protein: CASSLLPGGQPQHF. Together with reference TRBV28 and TRBJ1-5, the CDR3 gives the full variable domain: DVKVTQSSRYLVKRTGEKVFLECVQDMDHENMFWYRQDPGLGLRLIYFSYDVKMKEKGDIPEGYSVSREKKERFSLILESASTNQTSMYLCASSLLPGGQPQHFGDGTRLSIL.

This clone was detected ten times or more. The chain joins TRBV4-1 to TRBJ2-1, with D perhaps matching TRBD2 (7 bases). The CDR3 length is 18 residues. Trimming cost V 1 base and J 6 bases, with 22 bases left between them. The germline V gene encodes CDR1 MGHRA and CDR2 YSYEKL. CDR3 coding DNA: TGCGCCAGCAGCCAAGTGGGGGAGGGCAGGGGAACTCCCAATGAGCAGTTCTTC. It is translated as CASSQVGEGRGTPNEQFF.

The table lists this clone with a few counts. The rearrangement links TRBV27 to TRBJ2-2, with 11 positions matching TRBD2. The CDR3 consists of 16 residues. The ends lost 5 bases at V and 4 bases at J; junction bases unmatched: 6. In germline, CDR1 is MNHEY, CDR2 SMNVEV (reference sequence). CDR3 loop: CASSPLAGGGTGELFF. DNA of the CDR3: TGTGCCAGCAGTCCGCTAGCGGGAGGAGGCACCGGGGAGCTGTTTTTT.

This clone was detected many times. The sample has other DNA sequences that encode this CDR3 too. The CDR3, as DNA: TGTGCCAGCAGCTTAGCGGGGGGGACCACAGATACGCAGTATTTT. Translated: CASSLAGGTTDTQYF. This rearrangement joins TRBV3-1 to TRBJ2-3; 11 bases match TRBD2. V was pared by 5 bases and J by 2 bases, with 3 bases of the junction left unmatched. The CDR3 spans 15 residues. Per the germline V gene, CDR1 is LGHDT and CDR2 is YNNKEL (reference sequence).

In this sample, this clone turned up many times. The V gene is TRBV6-1, the J gene TRBJ2-7; unclear D gene. CDR1 is MNHNS, CDR2 SASEGT, per germline. V was trimmed by 5 bases and J by 3 bases, leaving 8 bases between them. The CDR3 contains 12 residues. In nucleotides, the CDR3 is TGTGCCAGCAGTCCCGCCTTCTACGAGCAGTACTTC. As protein: CASSPAFYEQYF.

Regarding this clone: Germline and junction disagree at one end, which may indicate a read error. The chain uses TRBV10-2 and TRBJ2-3; D unclear. The germline V gene encodes CDR1 WSHSY and CDR2 SAAADI. The CDR3 contains 15 residues. The CDR3: CDSVVNSPTADKQYF. For the CDR3, the DNA is TGCGACAGCGTAGTGAATAGCCCGACCGCAGATAAGCAGTATTTT.

This clone has just a few counts. The chain joins TRBV5-5 to TRBJ1-1; possible D gene TRBD1, 6 bases. V shed 2 bases and J shed 5 bases, with 19 bases lying between them. CDR1 and CDR2 (germline): SGHKS, YYEKEE (reference sequence). The CDR3 sequence is 16 residues long. The CDR3 sequence is CASSLIAGAIKTEAFF. In nucleotides, the CDR3 is TGTGCCAGCAGCTTAATTGCAGGGGCCATTAAAACTGAAGCTTTCTTT.

This clone was counted many times. V usage is TRBV5-6 and J usage is TRBJ1-3; D is undetermined. This CDR3 spans 14 amino acids. Germline loops: CDR1 SGHDT, CDR2 YYEEEE. Between the trimmed V and J ends, which lost 0 bases and 0 bases, there was a span of 4 bases. For the CDR3, the DNA is TGTGCCAGCAGCTTGGTATTCTCTGGAAACACCATATATTTT. Its translation: CASSLVFSGNTIYF.

This clone was counted a few times. A single base separates this from a much larger clone, so it may be a read error. Other nucleotide sequences from this sample produce the same CDR3. CDR3 DNA: TGTGCCAGCAGCCTTGGGGGTGCATCCACGTACATTCAGTACTTC. Translated: CASSLGGASTYIQYF. The chain is built from TRBV6-1 and TRBJ2-4; D is perhaps TRBD1 or TRBD2 (5 bases each). The CDR3 runs 15 residues. Germline assignment: CDR1 MNHNS and CDR2 SASEGT. The V end was cut by 6 bases, the J end by 8 bases, with 20 bases between.